Sequencing of this TCR beta chain was carried out in a study of T cells in Graves' hyperthyroidism and ophthalmopathy. Study as a whole: Peripheral blood samples were taken at initial diagnosis, prior to any treatment.

Of note for this clonotype: Its specificity is unknown. Relative to the germline gene, one junction end is altered; a read error may explain this.

This CDR3 spans 15 amino acids. Germline assignment: CDR1 SGHTS and CDR2 YDEGEE. RNA transcripts yielded amplified TCR beta CDR3 regions. The study used the HTBI primer set for a first-round RT-PCR of the TCR CDR3. TCRdb re-analysed the multiplex PCR reads in MiXCR, keeping a single row per CDR3 protein. Among about 690,000 distinct CDR3 sequences listed, roughly 17% were seen once. Study outcomes and limitations: Ophthalmopathy was model-predicted a median about 6 months pre-onset. A model using 13 V-J features told ophthalmopathy apart from stable hyperthyroidism.

What was sequenced was blood. The TCR was taken from a man aged 50 to 59 with Graves' hyperthyroidism. The V gene is TRBV5-8, the J gene TRBJ2-2, with 10 bases identical to TRBD1. For the CDR3, the DNA is TGCGCCAGCAGCAAAAGACAGGGGGCATCCGGGGAGCTGTTTTTT. This encodes CASSKRQGASGELFF.